These 9 T cell receptor beta chains were all obtained from the same sample, sequenced in a study of regulatory T cells in long-lasting Graves disease. Building the TCR beta libraries relied on iRepertoire HTBI primers, and CDR3 regions underwent Arm-PCR. MiXCR, run by TCRdb on the multiplex PCR reads, gives a single entry per CDR3 protein. The table lists about 470,000 distinct CDR3 sequences, 20% of them singletons. Described time point: persistent/refractory GD, antithyroid drugs over 5 years with positive TRAb. PBMCs provided the RNA from which the TCR library was made. This sample comprised peripheral blood mononuclear cells (PBMCs), obtained when the disease was refractory, from a patient treated with antithyroid drugs. These receptors all stem from a female donor with Graves disease.

As for this clonotype: At one end, the junction sequence differs from germline, possibly due to a read error. The chain employs TRBV27 and TRBJ2-6; 8 nucleotides line up with TRBD1. CDR3 length: 16 residues. Germline V gene data show CDR1 as MNHEY and CDR2 as SMNVEV (reference sequence). Here the CDR3 reads CANSPWTGTGANVLTF. The CDR3, as DNA: TGTGCCAACAGTCCCTGGACAGGGACTGGGGCCAACGTCCTGACTTTC.

The CDR3 here is CASSSGLAGGTDTQYF. The CDR3 DNA is TGTGCCAGCAGCTCGGGACTAGCGGGAGGCACAGATACGCAGTATTTT. J is TRBJ2-3 and V is TRBV7-2, with 14 bases matching TRBD2. Germline trimming cut 4 bases from V and 1 base from J; bases unmatched to any gene: 1. CDR1 is SGHTA and CDR2 is FQGNSA in the germline V gene. The CDR3 covers 16 residues. The whole variable domain, filled in from reference TRBV7-2 and TRBJ2-3, reads GAGVSQSPSNKVTEKGKDVELRCDPISGHTALYWYRQSLGQGLEFLIYFQGNSAPDKSGLPSDRFSAERTGGSVSTLTIQRTQQEDSAVYLCASSSGLAGGTDTQYFGPGTRLTVL.

This clonotype appeared many times. J is TRBJ2-7 and V is TRBV28; D is uncertain. The CDR3 extends over 12 amino acids. Trimming pared 5 bases from V and 2 bases from J, leaving 7 bases between. Looked up from germline, CDR1 is MDHEN and CDR2 is SYDVKM. This chain's CDR3 is CASSGVTYEQYF. The DNA of the CDR3 is TGTGCCAGCAGTGGGGTCACCTACGAGCAGTACTTC.

The table lists this clonotype with a few counts. V gene TRBV24-1 combines with J gene TRBJ1-4; 8 bases align to TRBD1. The CDR3 covers 16 residues. From germline, CDR1 is KGHDR and CDR2 SFDVKD. The trim removed 7 bases at V and 8 bases at J, leaving 14 bases unmatched. This CDR3 reads CATSPVPGQVGEKLFF. CDR3 bases: TGTGCCACCAGCCCCGTGCCGGGACAGGTAGGAGAAAAACTGTTTTTT.

This chain uses TRBV5-1 with TRBJ2-5; D is unclear. This CDR3 region has 16 residues. Looked up from germline, CDR1 is SGHRS and CDR2 is YFSETQ. The ends were cut back, 3 bases at V and 2 bases at J, with 17 bases in the middle. The CDR3 region has the DNA TGCGCCAGCAGCTCTGGTCGTAGACAAAAGCAAGAGACCCAGTACTTC. Amino acids: CASSSGRRQKQETQYF.

This clonotype occurred many times. The chain recombines TRBV6-2 or TRBV6-3 with TRBJ2-2; 9 positions agree with TRBD2. The CDR3 sequence is 13 residues long. The germline V gene encodes CDR1 MNHEY and CDR2 SVGEGT. V dropped 4 bases and J dropped 9; count of bases not matched to a gene: 3. CDR3 sequence (DNA): TGTGCCAGCAGTTCCCTAGCGGGAAGGGAGCTGTTTTTT. As protein: CASSSLAGRELFF.

This clonotype was seen at least ten times. V is TRBV20-1 and J is TRBJ2-2, with TRBD2 matching 9 bases. CDR1 is DFQATT, CDR2 SNEGSKA, per germline (reference sequence). This CDR3 has 16 amino acids. The V segment lost 3 bases and the J segment 6 bases; nucleotides outside the gene matches: 11. Here the CDR3 reads CSASSVTSGQAGELFF. CDR3 DNA: TGCAGTGCTAGCTCCGTAACTAGCGGGCAGGCCGGGGAGCTGTTTTTT.

This clonotype came up many times. V and J are TRBV3-1 and TRBJ1-1, with D possibly matching TRBD1 (5 bases). V gave up 1 base and J gave up 1 base, with 10 bases separating them. From germline, CDR1 is LGHDT and CDR2 YNNKEL (reference sequence). The CDR3 contains 15 residues. The CDR3 region is CASSQAAGTNTEAFF. DNA of the CDR3: TGTGCCAGCAGCCAAGCGGCAGGGACGAACACTGAAGCTTTCTTT.

The chain couples TRBV29-1 to TRBJ1-1, with D perhaps matching TRBD1 (5 bases). The CDR3 loop spans 14 amino acids. Between the trimmed V and J ends, which lost 2 bases and 8 bases, there was a span of 18 bases. Germline loops: CDR1 SQVTM, CDR2 ANQGSEA. CDR3 sequence: CSVESLDGTPEAFF. CDR3 bases: TGCAGCGTTGAAAGCCTTGATGGGACTCCGGAAGCTTTCTTT.